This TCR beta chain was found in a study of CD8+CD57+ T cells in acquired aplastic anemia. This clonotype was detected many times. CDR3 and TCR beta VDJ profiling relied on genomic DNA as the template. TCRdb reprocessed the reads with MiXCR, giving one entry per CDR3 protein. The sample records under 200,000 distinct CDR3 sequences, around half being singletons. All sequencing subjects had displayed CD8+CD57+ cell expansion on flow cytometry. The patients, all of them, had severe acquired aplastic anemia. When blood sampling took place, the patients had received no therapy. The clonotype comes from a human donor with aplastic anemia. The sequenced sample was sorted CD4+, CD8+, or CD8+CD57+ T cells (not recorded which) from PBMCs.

CDR3 sequence reads: CASRRDRGLNEQYF. DNA of the CDR3: TGTGCCAGCAGGCGGGACAGGGGTCTCAACGAGCAGTACTTC. The chain employs TRBV7-2 and TRBJ2-7; 10 nucleotides line up with TRBD1. Trimming cost V 6 bases and J 5 bases; bases outside gene matches: 7. The CDR3 is 14 amino acids. Germline V gene data show CDR1 as SGHTA and CDR2 as FQGNSA.